Included here is one TCR beta chain sequence, with context. This clone was seen a few times. Its target antigen remains unknown. Base qualities are not at hand, and no much larger clone is one base apart. Trimming leaves V shorter by 3 bases and J shorter by 5 bases, with the junction holding 4 bases beyond the gene matches. CDR1 and CDR2 were assigned from the germline V gene as ENHRY and SYGVKD. Counted from cysteine to phenylalanine, this CDR3 has 14 amino acids. Just CDR3 DNA is preserved here, 42 bases in frame from base 1. The healthy controls were around 40 blood donors, and the buffy coats of these donors were supplied by the Finnish Red Cross blood service. All TCR-sequenced material derived from peripheral blood: patient blood samples and healthy donor buffy coats. Ficoll-Hypaque gradient centrifugation was used to isolate peripheral blood mononuclear cells. CD4+ cells were magnetically purified from the buffy coats of healthy controls. Genomic DNA was extracted using the Gentra Puregene Cell and Tissue kit, and a Qubit 2.0 fluorometer was used to quantify it.

The immunoSEQ assay at survey resolution was used to sequence TCRbeta rearrangements from genomic DNA. Per the authors' processing: In the TCR sequencing data, the lowest productive clonotype frequency that could be detected was 2.59 x 10-5. Only productive TCRbeta rearrangements, defined as complete and in-frame sequences, were included in the analyses. The clonality of each sample was calculated as Simpson clonality in the immunoSEQ Analyzer version 3.0. Clones were grouped by frequency into very rare, small, medium, large (1-20%) or hyperexpanded (>20%) categories. Generation probabilities were estimated with OLGA 1.2.3, V-gene circos plots were generated with VDJtools, specificities were searched for in VDJdb, and CDR3 motifs were identified with GLIPH. In TCRdb, the immuneACCESS table is reduced to in-frame sequences with V and J assigned. These tables do not hold every clone; where another copy was compared, an unresolved V gene accounts for under half, and the others remain unexplained. V and J calls and clone size are as listed in that table; D and trimming were resolved from the DNA. Across this sample there are more than 45,000 clones, with around 70% seen only once. Less than 2% of the sample is held by the ten biggest clonotypes.

These data originate in a study of STAT5B mutations in CD4+ large granular lymphocyte leukemia (dated by TCRdb to between 2021 and 2022). Context from the whole study: Among healthy controls, the CDR3 'QG' motif was associated with a particular HLA allele. The TCRbeta repertoires of CD4+ T-cell large granular lymphocyte leukemia patients were compared with the TCRbeta repertoires of healthy blood donors. The purity of purified fractions was confirmed by flow cytometry on FACSCanto II or FACSVerse to exceed 95% among lymphocytes. General findings and caveats noted by the study authors: Compared with healthy CD4+ repertoires, CD4-sorted patient repertoires appeared more clonal, and this difference remained even after the putative leukemic clones were removed. Main leukemic clonotypes were private to each patient, although under 30% appeared at low frequency in other patients' non-leukemic repertoires. TRBV06-family usage was enriched among the top patient clones (8/27) compared with healthy controls (2/35). Data were not HLA-matched; higher clonality in CD4+ versus CD8+ T-LGLL could reflect the relatively small sample size.

The clonotype originates from a human donor in good health. The chain is encoded by TRBV10-3 joined to TRBJ1-2, and TRBD1 matches 9 of the central bases. Sample: CD4+ T cells from blood buffy coats. The sequenced DNA: TGTGCCATCAGTGACCCGGACAGGGGATATGGCTACACCTTC. Its product reads: CAISDPDRGYGYTF.